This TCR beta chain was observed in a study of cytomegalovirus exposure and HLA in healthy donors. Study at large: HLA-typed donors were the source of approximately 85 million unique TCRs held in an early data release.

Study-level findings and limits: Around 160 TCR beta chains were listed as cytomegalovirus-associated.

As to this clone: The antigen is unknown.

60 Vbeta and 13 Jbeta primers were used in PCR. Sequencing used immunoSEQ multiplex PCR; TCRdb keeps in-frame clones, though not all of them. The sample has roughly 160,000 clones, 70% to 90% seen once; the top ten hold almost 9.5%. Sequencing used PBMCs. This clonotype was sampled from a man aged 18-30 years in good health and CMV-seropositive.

CDR3 residues: CASQDEGLGGYGYTF. In DNA form, the CDR3 reads TGCGCCAGCCAGGACGAAGGTCTAGGGGGCTATGGCTACACCTTC. The chain combines TRBV5-1 with TRBJ1-2, with a possible D match to TRBD1 (6 bases). Germline lookup yields CDR1 SGHRS and CDR2 YFSETQ. V was clipped by 7 bases and J by 4 bases, with 20 bases between them. The CDR3 spans 15 residues.